The 31 T cell receptor beta chains given below trace back to one sample, sequenced in a study of T-cell reconstitution after alpha-beta-depleted transplantation in children. Library preparation (for TCRbeta) was performed with unique molecular identifiers. From the PCR reads, TCRdb called clonotypes with MiXCR, one entry per CDR3 protein. The data contain 750,000 to 950,000 distinct CDR3 sequences, approximately 15% of them singletons. The input for sequencing was PBMCs, mostly from graft donor cells, taken 360 days after TCRalphabeta/CD19-depleted stem cell transplant. The receptors were gathered from a male patient aged 10 to 17 who had a stem cell transplant for acute lymphoblastic leukemia, so the T cells may come from the graft donor.

This chain connects TRBV5-1 to TRBJ2-7; D not certain. Germline V lookup: CDR1 SGHRS, CDR2 YFSETQ. The V gene lost 0 bases and the J gene lost 3 bases, with 10 bases spanning the gap. This CDR3 is built from 14 residues. CDR3 protein: CASSLDYRLYEQYF. The CDR3 region has the DNA TGCGCCAGCAGCTTGGATTACAGACTCTACGAGCAGTACTTC.

This clonotype came up a few times. The gene calls are TRBV6-5 and TRBJ2-7; D gene ambiguous. The CDR3 has 12 amino acids. The ends were cut back, 5 bases at V and 4 bases at J, with 9 bases in the middle. Germline CDR1 MNHEY, CDR2 SVGAGI. CDR3: CASSSKRYEQYF. Here the CDR3 DNA reads TGTGCCAGCAGTAGTAAGAGGTACGAGCAGTACTTC.

This clonotype has only a few counts. The CDR3 DNA follows: TGTGCCAGCAATCTTAGCGGATACTACAATGAGCAGTTCTTC. It yields the protein CASNLSGYYNEQFF. The rearrangement uses TRBV2 and TRBJ2-1; TRBD2 is a possible D gene (6 bases). This CDR3 has 14 residues. The germline V gene has CDR1 SNHLY and CDR2 FYNNEI. The ends were cut back, 7 bases at V and 3 bases at J, with 13 bases in the middle.

In its sample, this clonotype was seen many times. The chain joins TRBV5-1 to TRBJ2-6, with D unresolved. Trimming took 0 bases from V and 0 from J, leaving 4 bases between them. CDR1 and CDR2 from the germline V gene are SGHRS and YFSETQ. The CDR3 totals 15 residues. In DNA form, the CDR3 reads TGCGCCAGCAGCTTGGTAAACTCTGGGGCCAACGTCCTGACTTTC. This gives the protein CASSLVNSGANVLTF.

This clonotype showed up just a few times. The V and J genes are TRBV6-2 or TRBV6-3 and TRBJ2-1, with 16 bases aligning to TRBD2. This CDR3 spans 17 amino acids. J was trimmed by 8 bases and V by 6 bases; bases with no gene match: 10. Germline CDR1 MNHEY, CDR2 SVGEGT. The CDR3, as DNA: TGTGCCAGCAGAGGGACTAGCGGGAGGGCCGCCTTGCATGAGCAGTTCTTC. Translating it yields CASRGTSGRAALHEQFF.

This clonotype has at least ten counts. The chain joins TRBV28 to TRBJ2-2; D perhaps matches TRBD2 (6 bases). Germline lookup yields CDR1 MDHEN and CDR2 SYDVKM. The length of the CDR3 is 14 residues. Trimming removed 3 bases from V and 4 bases from J, with 9 bases in between. The CDR3 region has the DNA TGTGCCAGCAGTTTCATGGGGGGCACCGGGGAGCTGTTTTTT. This sequence encodes CASSFMGGTGELFF.

This clonotype was picked up a small number of times. The chain carries TRBV7-9 and TRBJ2-1; perhaps TRBD2 as D (5 bases). Trimming removed 8 bases from V and 6 bases from J, with 20 bases in between. In germline, CDR1 is SEHNR, CDR2 FQNEAQ (reference sequence). This CDR3 comprises 15 residues. CDR3: CASATLPGGSNEQFF. The CDR3 DNA is TGTGCCAGCGCAACCCTTCCCGGAGGTTCCAATGAGCAGTTCTTC.

This clonotype was observed a few times. This chain links TRBV6-6 with TRBJ1-4, with 7 bases that match TRBD1. The CDR3 loop spans 13 amino acids. With 6 bases clipped from V and 7 bases from J, the junction kept 5 bases outside the gene matches. Germline lookup yields CDR1 MNHNY and CDR2 SVGAGI (reference sequence). The CDR3 protein is CASRTRGGEKLFF. The CDR3 DNA reads TGTGCCAGCAGAACCAGGGGGGGTGAAAAACTGTTTTTT.

There are a few counts of this clonotype. The gene calls are TRBV10-3 and TRBJ2-2, with a tentative D call TRBD2 (7 bases). Trimming shortened V by 10 bases and J by 4 bases, and 16 bases separated the two germline ends. Germline CDR1 is ENHRY and CDR2 is SYGVKD. The CDR3 is 14 amino acids. The CDR3 coding sequence is TGTGCCAGCGGGGGCTGGGGCAGCACCGGGGAGCTGTTTTTT. Translated: CASGGWGSTGELFF.

The table lists this clonotype with a count of one. The chain combines TRBV30 with TRBJ2-1; 7 bases agree with TRBD2. Germline values: CDR1 GTSNPN, CDR2 SVGIG (reference sequence). Germline trimming cut 0 bases from V and 5 bases from J; bases unmatched to any gene: 4. The CDR3 contains 14 residues. The CDR3 spells CAWSVLAVNNEQFF. CDR3 nucleotide sequence: TGTGCCTGGAGTGTCCTAGCGGTTAACAATGAGCAGTTCTTC.

The table lists this clonotype with a few counts. V and J are TRBV4-1 and TRBJ2-7; D remains ambiguous. Between the trimmed V and J ends, which lost 4 bases and 7 bases, there was a span of 11 bases. Germline loops: CDR1 MGHRA, CDR2 YSYEKL. The CDR3 is 12 residues long. As DNA, the CDR3 is TGCGCCAGCAGCCCCGCAGTCGGGGAGCAGTACTTC. Protein sequence: CASSPAVGEQYF.

Here the CDR3 DNA reads TGCGCCAGCAGCCCCGCCCCACGCTACGAGCAGTACTTC. Protein product: CASSPAPRYEQYF. The chain is built from TRBV4-1 and TRBJ2-7; D not resolved. V gave up 4 bases and J gave up 3 bases, with 10 bases separating them. Germline V CDR1 and CDR2: MGHRA, YSYEKL. CDR3 length: 13 amino acids.

The chain couples TRBV12-3 or TRBV12-4 to TRBJ2-2; D not certain. This CDR3 region has 16 residues. V was shortened by 5 bases and J by 1 base, with 14 bases between the two germline ends. The CDR3: CASSLSDTLNTGELFF. The DNA of the CDR3 is TGTGCCAGCAGTCTTTCTGACACGCTGAACACCGGGGAGCTGTTTTTT.

The chain has TRBV20-1 and TRBJ1-2; TRBD1 matches at 8 bases. This CDR3 has 13 amino acids. The germline V gene encodes CDR1 DFQATT and CDR2 SNEGSKA (reference sequence). Trimming at V came to 2 bases and at J to 4 bases, leaving 3 bases not matched to a gene. The CDR3 sequence: CSARQGASYGYTF. CDR3 DNA: TGCAGTGCTAGACAGGGGGCTAGCTATGGCTACACCTTC.

The J gene is TRBJ1-6, the V gene TRBV25-1, with D unresolved. The ends were cut back, 5 bases at V and 0 bases at J, with 17 bases in the middle. Germline CDR1 and CDR2: MGHDK and SYGVNS. The CDR3 is made up of 18 amino acids. The CDR3 is CASSPEGLESSYNSPLHF. In DNA form, the CDR3 reads TGTGCCAGCAGTCCTGAGGGTCTTGAGAGCTCCTATAATTCACCCCTCCACTTT.

This clonotype was detected a few times. The rearrangement links TRBV19 to TRBJ1-5, with TRBD1 matching over 7 bases. V lost 6 bases and J lost 4; bases outside the gene matches: 6. The CDR3 totals 14 residues. Germline V gene lookup returns CDR1 LNHDA and CDR2 SQIVND (reference sequence). The CDR3 nucleotides are TGTGCCAGTAGGGACAGGTGGGGGAATCAGCCCCAGCATTTT. Protein product: CASRDRWGNQPQHF.

The chain carries TRBV24-1 and TRBJ2-7; 7 nucleotides match TRBD1. CDR3 length: 14 residues. Germline CDR1 KGHDR, CDR2 SFDVKD. V lost 4 bases to trimming and J lost 2 bases; unmatched junction nucleotides: 4. CDR3 sequence reads: CATSEGQGAYEQYF. The CDR3 DNA is TGTGCCACCAGTGAGGGTCAGGGGGCCTACGAGCAGTACTTC.

This clonotype has just a few counts. This chain uses TRBV4-1 with TRBJ2-7; tentatively, D is TRBD2 (6 bases). V was trimmed by 4 bases and J by 4 bases, leaving 17 bases between them. The CDR3 is 15 residues long. From germline, CDR1 is MGHRA and CDR2 YSYEKL. As DNA, the CDR3 is TGCGCCAGCAGCCCAATATCGACTAGTGAGTACGAGCAGTACTTC. Protein: CASSPISTSEYEQYF.

CDR3 nucleotides: TGCGCCAGCAGCCAAGGACCAGACAGGGTAAGCGATGAGCAGTTCTTC. Encoded protein: CASSQGPDRVSDEQFF. V usage is TRBV4-1 and J usage is TRBJ2-1; 7 bases match TRBD1. V lost 1 base and J lost 8; bases outside the gene matches: 11. CDR1 is MGHRA and CDR2 is YSYEKL in the germline V gene. The CDR3 runs 16 residues.

This clonotype was detected many times. This chain uses TRBV27 with TRBJ2-2; 7 bases map to TRBD1. From germline, CDR1 is MNHEY and CDR2 SMNVEV (reference sequence). V lost 4 bases to trimming and J lost 3 bases; unmatched junction nucleotides: 5. The CDR3 runs to 15 residues. For the CDR3, the DNA is TGTGCCAGCAGTTGGGGGACAGCCTACACCGGGGAGCTGTTTTTT. Translation: CASSWGTAYTGELFF.

A few counts support this clonotype. CDR3 sequence reads: CAGTGTGVNEQFF. The CDR3 bases are TGTGCCGGAACCGGGACAGGGGTTAATGAGCAGTTCTTC. The chain employs TRBV2 and TRBJ2-1; the match to TRBD1 covers 10 bases. Germline V lookup: CDR1 SNHLY, CDR2 FYNNEI. The CDR3 sequence is 13 residues long. With 11 bases clipped from V and 7 bases from J, the junction kept 8 bases outside the gene matches.

Many counts were recorded for this clonotype. CDR3: CASSLAPSGTYEQYF. CDR3 in DNA: TGCGCCAGCAGCTTGGCACCTAGCGGTACCTACGAGCAGTACTTC. The rearrangement uses TRBV5-1 and TRBJ2-7, with 7 bases lining up with TRBD2. The V and J ends lost 0 bases and 2 bases, in that order; junction bases with no gene match: 5. CDR1 is SGHRS and CDR2 is YFSETQ in the germline V gene. The CDR3 length is 15 residues.

This clonotype was counted only a few times. The chain recombines TRBV7-9 with TRBJ2-7; 9 bases align to TRBD1. The CDR3 spans 15 residues. Per germline, CDR1 SEHNR and CDR2 FQNEAQ (reference sequence). V gave up 3 bases and J gave up 3 bases; unmatched junction bases: 6. The CDR3 region has the DNA TGTGCCAGCAGCTTCGGGACAGGGTATGACTACGAGCAGTACTTC. Its protein is CASSFGTGYDYEQYF.

This clonotype has ten or more counts. This chain's CDR3 is CASSDPGGSYEQYF. CDR3 nucleotide sequence: TGTGCCAGCAGTGACCCCGGGGGGTCCTACGAGCAGTACTTC. The gene calls are TRBV6-1 and TRBJ2-7, with TRBD2 matching over 7 bases. This CDR3 contains 14 residues. V was clipped by 3 bases and J by 1 base; unmatched bases: 3. Germline V gene sequence: CDR1 MNHNS, CDR2 SASEGT.

As concerns this clonotype: A much larger clonotype is one base distant, so this may be a read error. The rearrangement joins TRBV12-3 or TRBV12-4 to TRBJ2-1; 8 bases align to TRBD2. The CDR3 loop spans 15 amino acids. V was clipped by 6 bases and J by 8 bases; unmatched bases: 12. CDR3 loop: CASRPTGGPVDEQFF. CDR3 DNA sequence: TGTGCCAGCAGACCAACGGGAGGGCCGGTAGATGAGCAGTTCTTC.

This clonotype occurred a few times. The V gene is TRBV20-1, the J gene TRBJ2-5, with D possibly TRBD1 on 5 matching bases. Trimming removed 0 bases from V and 4 bases from J, with 15 bases in between. The CDR3 covers 15 residues. From germline, CDR1 is DFQATT and CDR2 SNEGSKA (reference sequence). The CDR3 DNA reads TGCAGTGCTAGAGATGTCGGACACACGATAGAGACCCAGTACTTC. It is translated as CSARDVGHTIETQYF.

The chain combines TRBV13 with TRBJ2-5; TRBD2 is a possible D gene (5 bases). Germline values: CDR1 PRHDT, CDR2 FYEKMQ (reference sequence). The CDR3 extends over 17 amino acids. Trimming shortened V by 2 bases and J by 0 bases, and 16 bases separated the two germline ends. The CDR3 region has the DNA TGTGCCAGCAGCTTATCCGAGGGAAGGACGTACCAAGAGACCCAGTACTTC. This gives the protein CASSLSEGRTYQETQYF.

This clonotype has a handful of counts. CDR3 region: CASSSEVSYEQYF. The CDR3 coding sequence is TGTGCCAGCAGCTCAGAGGTGTCCTACGAGCAGTACTTC. The V gene is TRBV7-6, the J gene TRBJ2-7; no definite D call. Trimming took 4 bases from V and 1 from J, leaving 8 bases between them. This CDR3 spans 13 amino acids. Looked up from germline, CDR1 is SGHVS and CDR2 is FNYEAQ. Together with reference TRBV7-6 and TRBJ2-7, the CDR3 gives the full variable domain: GAGVSQSPRYKVTKRGQDVALRCDPISGHVSLYWYRQALGQGPEFLTYFNYEAQQDKSGLPNDRFSAERPEGSISTLTIQRTEQRDSAMYRCASSSEVSYEQYFGPGTRLTVT.

This chain links TRBV4-1 with TRBJ2-3; D is perhaps TRBD1 (7 bases). V lost 3 bases to trimming and J lost 2 bases, with 21 bases between them. This CDR3 spans 18 amino acids. Germline V gene sequence: CDR1 MGHRA, CDR2 YSYEKL. CDR3 bases: TGCGCCAGCAGCCAGGGCCCCTCAGGGGGGATAATCACAGATACGCAGTATTTT. Amino acids: CASSQGPSGGIITDTQYF.

This clonotype was seen a few times. This chain links TRBV5-1 with TRBJ2-2; D gene ambiguous. The germline V gene has CDR1 SGHRS and CDR2 YFSETQ. The CDR3 has 16 amino acids. Trimming took off 0 bases at V and 4 bases at J, with 13 bases between the two ends. CDR3 nucleotide sequence: TGCGCCAGCAGCTTGGCCGGGTTGTTCGTCACCGGGGAGCTGTTTTTT. This translates into CASSLAGLFVTGELFF.

This sequence joins TRBV4-2 and TRBJ2-7; D is uncertain. The germline V gene has CDR1 LGHNA and CDR2 YNFKEQ. This CDR3 has 16 amino acids. The V gene lost 1 base and the J gene lost 2 bases, with 15 bases spanning the gap. The CDR3 spells CASSQGVGKWAYEQYF. The CDR3 DNA follows: TGTGCCAGCAGCCAAGGAGTGGGAAAGTGGGCCTACGAGCAGTACTTC.